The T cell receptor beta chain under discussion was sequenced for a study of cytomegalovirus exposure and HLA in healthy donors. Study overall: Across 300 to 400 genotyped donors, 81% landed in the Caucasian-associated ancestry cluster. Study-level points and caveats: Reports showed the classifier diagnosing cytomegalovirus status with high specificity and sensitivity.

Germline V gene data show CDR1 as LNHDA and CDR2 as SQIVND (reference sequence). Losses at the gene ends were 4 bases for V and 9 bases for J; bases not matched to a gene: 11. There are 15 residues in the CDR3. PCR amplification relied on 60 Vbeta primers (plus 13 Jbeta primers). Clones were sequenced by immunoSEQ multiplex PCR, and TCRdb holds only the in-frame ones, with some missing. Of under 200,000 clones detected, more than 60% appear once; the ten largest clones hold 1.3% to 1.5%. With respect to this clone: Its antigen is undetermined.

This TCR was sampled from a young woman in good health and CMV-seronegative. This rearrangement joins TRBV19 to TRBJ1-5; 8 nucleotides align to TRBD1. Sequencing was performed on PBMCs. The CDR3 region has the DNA TGTGCCAGTAGTACCGGGACAGGCGTCTATCGGCCCCAGCATTTT. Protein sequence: CASSTGTGVYRPQHF.